This T cell receptor (beta chain) appears in the sequencing data of a study of cytotoxic CD8 clonotypes in ibrutinib-treated CLL. Study summary: Of a cohort that held 10 to 12 relapsed/refractory and roughly 14 treatment-naive patients, 17 were IGHV unmutated. Response samples came after a median about 13 months of treatment, range 6 to 36. Study-wide results and caveats: At the start, clonality exceeded age-matched healthy donors and followed circulating CD8+ T-cell counts.

Profiling relied on immunoSEQ multiplex PCR, and the TCRdb table lists in-frame clones only, not all of them. The sample shows about 140,000 clones, approximately 80% of them seen only once. As to this clone: What it binds is unknown.

Losses at the gene ends were 2 bases for V and 4 bases for J; bases not matched to a gene: 7. This CDR3 has 16 residues. Germline-derived CDR1 and CDR2 are MNHEY and SMNVEV (reference sequence). The source is a human donor with chronic lymphocytic leukemia. This chain connects TRBV27 to TRBJ2-7, with 11 bases that match TRBD1. The starting material was PBMCs, obtained after 36 months of ibrutinib treatment. Here the CDR3 DNA reads TGTGCCAGCAGTTTACTGAGGACAGGGGGCGTATACGAGCAGTACTTC. Its protein product is CASSLLRTGGVYEQYF.